This is a list of T cell receptor beta chains from one sample in a study of blood T cell repertoires in COVID-19. The table came from immunoSEQ multiplex PCR; TCRdb's copy has only in-frame clones and leaves some out. Of 140,000 to 150,000 clones listed, roughly 90% are singletons. Sequenced sample: peripheral blood. Receptors originate from a man between 65 and 85 years old with acute or convalescent COVID-19. Both conserved end residues are part of each CDR3. A D gene is named only where the DNA matches it firmly. Size values are once, few and many counts, or a class for expanded clones, and some rows have none.

v_gene	j_gene	abundance	d_gene	CDR3nt	CDR3aa
TRBV4-1	TRBJ2-1	.	TRBD1	TGCGCCAGCAGCCGAAAACAGGGGGCCGATGAGCAGTTCTTC	CASSRKQGADEQFF
TRBV3-1/TRBV3-2	TRBJ2-1	.	TRBD2	TGTGCCAGCAGCCAAGATCGCCTAGCGGGAGATAATGAGCAGTTCTTC	CASSQDRLAGDNEQFF
TRBV2	TRBJ2-7	.	.	TGTGCCAGCAGTGAAATGGGCGGGGCCCTACCCTACGAGCAGTACTTC	CASSEMGGALPYEQYF
TRBV5-1	TRBJ1-2	.	TRBD1	TGCGCCAGCAGCCCGGGACAGGGAGGAAATGGCTACACCTTC	CASSPGQGGNGYTF
TRBV5-1	TRBJ1-1	.	TRBD1	TGCGCCAGCAGCTTTACAGGGGTGAACACTGAAGCTTTCTTT	CASSFTGVNTEAFF
TRBV6-5	TRBJ1-6	.	.	TGTGCCAGCAGCTGGGGACAAAAGAATTCACCCCTCCACTTT	CASSWGQKNSPLHF
TRBV4-1	TRBJ1-3	.	.	TGCGCCAGCAGCCAAGGCCCGACAGGCCCTCTCGGAAACACCATATATTTT	CASSQGPTGPLGNTIYF
TRBV7-3	TRBJ2-1	.	.	TGTGCCAGCAGCTTCTCGGAGGGGTCCTACAATGAGCAGTTCTTC	CASSFSEGSYNEQFF
TRBV19	TRBJ1-1	.	TRBD1	TGTGCCAGTAGTACTTCCGGGACAGGGTTTACTGAAGCTTTCTTT	CASSTSGTGFTEAFF
TRBV2	TRBJ2-2	.	TRBD2	TGTGCCAGCAGTCGCTCACTGGGACTAGCGGGCCCTACGGACACCGGGGAGCTGTTTTTT	CASSRSLGLAGPTDTGELFF
TRBV19	TRBJ2-1	.	TRBD2	TGTGCCAGTAGTCTCTTCGCGGCGGGAGAATTTCTCTTC	CASSLFAAGEFLF
TRBV20-1	TRBJ1-2	.	TRBD1	TGCAGTGCTAGTACAGGGGGCAGCTATGGCTACACCTTC	CSASTGGSYGYTF
TRBV7-8	TRBJ2-2	few	TRBD2	TGTGCCAGCAGCGGAACGGGACTAGCGGGAAATCCCGGGGAGCTGTTTTTT	CASSGTGLAGNPGELFF
TRBV19	TRBJ1-1	.	TRBD1	TGTGCCAGTAGTATCCGGCAGGGGGCGTTTATGAACACTGAAGCTTTCTTT	CASSIRQGAFMNTEAFF
TRBV7-2	TRBJ2-7	.	TRBD2	TGTGCCAGCAGCTTAGGGGGGACTAGCGGCGAGCAGTACTTC	CASSLGGTSGEQYF
TRBV7-9	TRBJ2-3	.	.	TGTGCCAGCAGCTTGAGTACAGATACGCAGTATTTT	CASSLSTDTQYF
TRBV5-5	TRBJ2-7	.	TRBD1	TGTGCCAGCAGCAAGAGGTCAGGGGGCACCTACGAGCAGTACTTC	CASSKRSGGTYEQYF
TRBV5-4	TRBJ1-4	.	.	TGTGCCAGCAGCAGCGCGGGCGGGGGCGAAGAAGAAAAACTGTTTTTT	CASSSAGGGEEEKLFF
TRBV27	TRBJ2-6	once	.	TGTGCCAGCAGTTCCCCGGTCCTTGGAGCTCTGGTCCTGACTTTC	CASSSPVLGALVLTF
TRBV5-1	TRBJ2-3	.	.	TGCGCCAGCAAACGCGGGAATTTTGCCGATACGCAGTATTTT	CASKRGNFADTQYF
TRBV7-2	TRBJ2-7	.	.	TGTGCCAGCAGCGAGCTGACAGGCGTCGTCGCCGAGCAGTACTTC	CASSELTGVVAEQYF
TRBV2	TRBJ1-2	.	TRBD1	TGTGCCAGCAGGAGGGACAGTAACTATGGCTACACCTTC	CASRRDSNYGYTF